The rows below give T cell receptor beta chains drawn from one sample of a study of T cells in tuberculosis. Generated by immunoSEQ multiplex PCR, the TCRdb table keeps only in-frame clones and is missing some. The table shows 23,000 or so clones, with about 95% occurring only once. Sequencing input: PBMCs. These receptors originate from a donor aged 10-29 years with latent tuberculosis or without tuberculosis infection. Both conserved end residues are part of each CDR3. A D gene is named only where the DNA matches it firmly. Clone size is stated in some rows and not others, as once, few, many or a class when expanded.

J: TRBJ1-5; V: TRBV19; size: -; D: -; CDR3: CASSIKTPGNQPQHF; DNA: TGTGCCAGTAGTATTAAAACCCCAGGGAATCAGCCCCAGCATTTT
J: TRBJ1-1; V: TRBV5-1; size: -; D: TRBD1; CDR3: CASGRTGAGTEAFF; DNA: TGCGCCAGCGGGAGGACAGGGGCCGGCACTGAAGCTTTCTTT
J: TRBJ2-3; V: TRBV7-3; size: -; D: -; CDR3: CASSPNTGYTQYF; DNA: TGTGCCAGCAGCCCAAATACAGGGTATACGCAGTATTTT
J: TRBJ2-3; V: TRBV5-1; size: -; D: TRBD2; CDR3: CASSPGLAADTQYF; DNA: TGCGCCAGCAGCCCCGGACTAGCCGCAGATACGCAGTATTTT
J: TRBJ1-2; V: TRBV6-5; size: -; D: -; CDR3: CASSYSSGAQDGYTF; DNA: TGTGCCAGCAGTTACTCGAGTGGGGCACAGGATGGCTACACCTTC
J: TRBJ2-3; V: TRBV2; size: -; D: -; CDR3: CASRERFLSSTDTQYF; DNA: TGTGCCAGCCGGGAACGGTTCCTTTCTAGCACAGATACGCAGTATTTT
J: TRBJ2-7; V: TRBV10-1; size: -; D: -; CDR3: CASSEERSSSYEQYF; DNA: TGCGCCAGCAGTGAAGAGCGGAGTAGCTCCTACGAGCAGTACTTC
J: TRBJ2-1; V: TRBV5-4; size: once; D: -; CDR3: CASSLEAVLYNEQFF; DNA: TGTGCCAGCAGCTTGGAAGCGGTGCTCTACAATGAGCAGTTCTTC
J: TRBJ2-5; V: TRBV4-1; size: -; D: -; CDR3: CASSQDFLAGKETQYF; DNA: TGCGCCAGCAGCCAAGATTTTCTAGCCGGTAAAGAGACCCAGTACTTC
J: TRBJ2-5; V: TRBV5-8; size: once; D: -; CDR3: CASSLGIQETQYF; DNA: TGTGCCAGCAGCCTAGGAATCCAAGAGACCCAGTACTTC
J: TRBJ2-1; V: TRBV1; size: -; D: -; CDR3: CTSSQDSRLAGGWDNEQFF; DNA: TGCACCAGCAGCCAAGATTCCCGACTAGCGGGGGGCTGGGACAATGAGCAGTTCTTC
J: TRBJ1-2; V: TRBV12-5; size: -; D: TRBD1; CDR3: CASFRAGTGSIYGYTF; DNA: TGTGCTAGTTTTAGGGCCGGGACAGGGAGCATCTATGGCTACACCTTC
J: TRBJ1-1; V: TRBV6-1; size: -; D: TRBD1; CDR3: CASKSWDRGLEAFF; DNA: TGTGCCAGCAAGTCGTGGGACAGGGGGCTTGAAGCTTTCTTT
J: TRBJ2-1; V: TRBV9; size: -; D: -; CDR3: CASSARSLANEQFF; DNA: TGTGCCAGCAGCGCCCGTTCTCTAGCCAATGAGCAGTTCTTC
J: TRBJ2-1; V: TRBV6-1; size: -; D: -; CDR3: CASSESLGNEQFF; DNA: TGTGCCAGCAGTGAAAGCCTAGGCAATGAGCAGTTCTTC
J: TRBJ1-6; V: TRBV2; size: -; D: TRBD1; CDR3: CASSGTRDRYNSPLHF; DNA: TGTGCCAGCAGTGGTACGCGGGACAGATATAATTCACCCCTCCACTTT
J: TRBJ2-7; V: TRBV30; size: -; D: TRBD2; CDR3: CAWSMTGGYEQYF; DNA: TGTGCCTGGAGTATGACGGGGGGGTACGAGCAGTACTTC
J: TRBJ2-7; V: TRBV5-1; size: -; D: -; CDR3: CASSLTQGQGYEQYF; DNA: TGCGCCAGCAGCCTAACACAGGGACAAGGCTACGAGCAGTACTTC
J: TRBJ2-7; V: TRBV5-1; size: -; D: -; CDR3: CATPGAKSYEQYF; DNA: TGCGCCACCCCAGGGGCGAAATCCTACGAGCAGTACTTC
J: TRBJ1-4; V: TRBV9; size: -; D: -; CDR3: CASSVGMGGANEKLFF; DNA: TGTGCCAGCAGCGTAGGAATGGGAGGAGCTAATGAAAAACTGTTTTTT
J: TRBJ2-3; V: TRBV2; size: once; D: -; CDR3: CASSEIQSLTDTQYF; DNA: TGTGCCAGCAGTGAAATTCAATCACTCACAGATACGCAGTATTTT
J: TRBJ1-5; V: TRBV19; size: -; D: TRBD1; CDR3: CASKMDRLSNQPQHF; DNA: TGTGCCAGTAAAATGGACAGGCTTAGCAATCAGCCCCAGCATTTT
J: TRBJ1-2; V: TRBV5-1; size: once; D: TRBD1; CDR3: CASSPATPGTGLWYGYTF; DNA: TGCGCCAGCAGCCCGGCGACCCCCGGGACAGGGCTGTGGTATGGCTACACCTTC
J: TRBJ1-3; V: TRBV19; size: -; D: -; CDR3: CASSTTTAHTIYF; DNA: TGTGCCAGTAGTACCACAACAGCTCACACCATATATTTT
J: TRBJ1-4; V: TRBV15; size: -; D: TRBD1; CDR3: CATSRDQAGGSEKLFF; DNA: TGTGCCACCAGCAGAGATCAGGCAGGGGGCTCTGAAAAACTGTTTTTT
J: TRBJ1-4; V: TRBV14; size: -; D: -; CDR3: CASSQDLDNEKLFF; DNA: TGTGCCAGCAGCCAAGATCTAGATAATGAAAAACTGTTTTTT
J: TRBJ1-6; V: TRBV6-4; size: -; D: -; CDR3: CASSDSSGGENSPLHF; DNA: TGTGCCAGCAGTGACTCGAGTGGGGGGGAAAATTCACCCCTCCACTTT
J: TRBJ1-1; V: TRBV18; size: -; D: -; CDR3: CASSPLNGAGTEAFF; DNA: TGTGCCAGCTCACCACTTAACGGGGCGGGGACTGAAGCTTTCTTT
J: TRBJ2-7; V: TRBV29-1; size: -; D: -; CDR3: CSVVNNPPQWGAYEQYF; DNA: TGCAGCGTTGTTAATAACCCGCCTCAGTGGGGGGCCTACGAGCAGTACTTC
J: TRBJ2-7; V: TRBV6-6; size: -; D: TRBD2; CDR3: CASLSGGNPYEQYF; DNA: TGTGCCAGCCTAAGCGGGGGGAACCCCTACGAGCAGTACTTC
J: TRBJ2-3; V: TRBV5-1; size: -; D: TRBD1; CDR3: CASRQGAGTDTQYF; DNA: TGCGCCAGCAGACAGGGGGCGGGGACAGATACGCAGTATTTT
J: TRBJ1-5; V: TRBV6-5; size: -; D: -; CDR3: CASSYSTPTADQPQHF; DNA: TGTGCCAGCAGTTACTCGACACCAACAGCTGATCAGCCCCAGCATTTT
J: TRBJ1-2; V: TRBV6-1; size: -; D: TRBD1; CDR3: CASSEPGTGLGYTF; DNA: TGTGCCAGCAGTGAGCCCGGGACAGGGTTAGGCTACACCTTC
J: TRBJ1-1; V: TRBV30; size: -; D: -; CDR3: CAWSVRGAEAFF; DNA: TGTGCCTGGAGTGTACGGGGGGCTGAAGCTTTCTTT
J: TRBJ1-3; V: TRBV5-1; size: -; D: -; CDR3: CASNPGGSGNTIYF; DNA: TGCGCCAGCAATCCGGGGGGCTCTGGAAACACCATATATTTT
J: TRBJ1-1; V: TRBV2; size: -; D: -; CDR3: CASPTGTNTEAFF; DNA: TGTGCCAGCCCTACAGGGACGAACACTGAAGCTTTCTTT
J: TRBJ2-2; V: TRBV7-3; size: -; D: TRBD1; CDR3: CASSIPTTGSAGELFF; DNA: TGTGCCAGCAGCATTCCCACGACAGGGTCGGCCGGGGAGCTGTTTTTT
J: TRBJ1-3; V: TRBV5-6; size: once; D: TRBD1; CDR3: CASSLVGRGREGNTIYF; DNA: TGTGCCAGCAGCTTGGTGGGCAGGGGGCGCGAAGGAAACACCATATATTTT
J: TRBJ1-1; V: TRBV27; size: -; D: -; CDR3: CASSHMMNTEAFF; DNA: TGTGCCAGCAGTCACATGATGAACACTGAAGCTTTCTTT
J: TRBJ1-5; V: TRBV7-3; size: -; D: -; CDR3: CASSLGGDQPQHF; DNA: TGTGCCAGCAGCTTAGGAGGTGATCAGCCCCAGCATTTT
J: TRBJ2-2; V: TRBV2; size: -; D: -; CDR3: CASQRQNTGELFF; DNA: TGTGCCAGCCAACGACAGAACACCGGGGAGCTGTTTTTT